The rows below give T cell receptor beta chains drawn from one sample of a study of blood T cell repertoires in COVID-19. Sequencing was performed with immunoSEQ multiplex PCR; in TCRdb, only in-frame clones are kept and a portion is missing. The data show roughly 100,000 clones, with more than 75% seen just once and approximately 6.2% held by the top ten. The material sequenced was peripheral blood. These receptors all stem from a human donor in a cohort sampled during active COVID-19. The CDR3 runs from the conserved cysteine through the conserved F or W. D genes are given only for firm matches. Size values are once, few and many counts, or a class for expanded clones, and some rows have none.

v_call,clone_size,j_call,d_call,cdr3_aa,cdr3_nt
TRBV7-6,.,TRBJ1-1,.,CASTVSLNTEAFF,TGTGCCAGCACCGTGTCTTTGAACACTGAAGCTTTCTTT
TRBV2,.,TRBJ2-7,.,CASSEAKKGLGTYEQYF,TGTGCCAGCAGTGAAGCGAAAAAGGGACTCGGTACCTACGAGCAGTACTTC
TRBV12-3/TRBV12-4,.,TRBJ2-5,TRBD2,CASSKRDLETQYF,TGTGCCAGCAGCAAGCGGGATCTGGAGACCCAGTACTTC
TRBV23-1,few,TRBJ1-6,TRBD1,CASSSQPSDRVGSPLHF,TGCGCCAGCAGTTCCCAGCCGTCGGACAGGGTTGGCTCACCCCTCCACTTT
TRBV9,.,TRBJ2-3,.,CASSVGIEVATDTQYF,TGTGCCAGCAGCGTAGGAATAGAGGTCGCCACAGATACGCAGTATTTT
TRBV18,.,TRBJ2-7,TRBD1,CASSARTGYYEQYF,TGTGCCAGCTCGGCGAGGACAGGGTACTACGAGCAGTACTTC
TRBV5-4,.,TRBJ1-4,.,CASSLHRQQGNEKLFF,TGTGCCAGCAGCTTGCATCGGCAGCAGGGGAATGAAAAACTGTTTTTT
TRBV27,.,TRBJ1-6,.,CASGYRERNSPLHF,TGTGCCAGCGGCTACAGGGAGAGGAATTCACCCCTCCACTTT
TRBV11-3,.,TRBJ2-2,.,CASSPLGDRELFF,TGTGCCAGCAGCCCTCTAGGCGACCGGGAGCTGTTTTTT
TRBV7-9,.,TRBJ2-1,TRBD2,CASSSLAGERYNEQFF,TGTGCCAGCAGCTCTCTAGCGGGGGAGAGGTACAATGAGCAGTTCTTC
TRBV27,.,TRBJ1-1,TRBD1,CASRKTGGGTEAFF,TGTGCCAGCAGGAAGACAGGGGGCGGCACTGAAGCTTTCTTT
TRBV2,.,TRBJ2-7,TRBD1,CASSVPLGTVYEQYF,TGTGCCAGCAGTGTGCCCCTCGGGACAGTCTACGAGCAGTACTTC
TRBV9,.,TRBJ2-7,.,CASSAPGGPVDEQYF,TGTGCCAGCAGCGCTCCCGGAGGGCCAGTCGACGAGCAGTACTTC
TRBV5-4,.,TRBJ2-7,.,CASSVGDNYEQYF,TGTGCCAGCAGCGTTGGGGACAACTACGAGCAGTACTTC
TRBV12-1,.,TRBJ2-2,.,CASGERDAGELFF,TGTGCCAGCGGAGAGCGGGATGCCGGGGAGCTGTTTTTT
TRBV20-1,.,TRBJ2-3,TRBD2,CSASRASGGFTDTQYF,TGCAGTGCTAGTAGGGCTAGCGGGGGGTTCACAGATACGCAGTATTTT
TRBV6-5,.,TRBJ2-2,.,CASSYSGGPLTGELFF,TGTGCCAGCAGTTACTCCGGGGGGCCTCTCACCGGGGAGCTGTTTTTT
TRBV2,.,TRBJ2-7,TRBD1,CASSRDSSYEQYF,TGTGCCAGCAGTCGGGACAGCTCCTACGAGCAGTACTTC
TRBV5-1,.,TRBJ1-2,.,CASSLGTADGYTF,TGCGCCAGCAGCTTGGGGACAGCGGATGGCTACACCTTC
TRBV9,.,TRBJ1-5,.,CASSVEVGGSNQPQHF,TGTGCCAGCAGCGTAGAGGTGGGGGGTAGCAATCAGCCCCAGCATTTT
TRBV12-3/TRBV12-4,.,TRBJ2-3,TRBD1,CASKDRGDTQYF,TGTGCCAGCAAGGACAGGGGGGATACGCAGTATTTT
TRBV6-5,once,TRBJ2-7,TRBD1,CASRTGQGREQYF,TGTGCCAGCAGGACGGGACAGGGTCGGGAGCAGTACTTC
TRBV4-1,once,TRBJ2-2,.,CASTFRDTNTGELFF,TGCGCCAGCACTTTTAGGGACACGAACACCGGGGAGCTGTTTTTT
TRBV7-9,few,TRBJ2-7,TRBD2,CASSFPSGSNHYEQYF,TGTGCCAGCAGCTTTCCTAGCGGGAGTAACCACTACGAGCAGTACTTC
TRBV10-3,.,TRBJ2-7,TRBD1,CAISESGGQGTYEQYF,TGTGCCATCAGTGAGTCGGGGGGACAGGGGACCTACGAGCAGTACTTC
TRBV21-1,.,TRBJ2-2,.,CASSKRDPPTGELFF,TGTGCCAGCAGCAAACGGGATCCCCCGACCGGGGAGCTGTTTTTT
TRBV9,.,TRBJ2-2,TRBD2,CASSVPDPSGGAGTGELFF,TGTGCCAGCAGCGTACCTGACCCAAGCGGGGGGGCCGGTACCGGGGAGCTGTTTTTT
TRBV19,.,TRBJ2-3,.,CASRVEGTDTQYF,TGTGCCAGTAGGGTGGAGGGAACAGATACGCAGTATTTT
TRBV5-1,.,TRBJ2-2,TRBD2,CASSLPTSGGPHTGELFF,TGCGCCAGCAGCCTTCCGACTAGCGGGGGCCCTCACACCGGGGAGCTGTTTTTT
TRBV5-4,.,TRBJ1-2,TRBD1,CASSKSLTGGLKGYTF,TGTGCCAGCAGCAAATCGTTGACAGGGGGTTTAAAAGGCTACACCTTC
TRBV28,.,TRBJ2-1,TRBD2,CASSSGLAINEQFF,TGTGCCAGCAGTTCGGGACTAGCCATCAATGAGCAGTTCTTC
TRBV5-1,.,TRBJ2-7,.,CASSPPDSYEQYF,TGCGCCAGCAGCCCCCCCGACAGCTACGAGCAGTACTTC
TRBV2,.,TRBJ2-4,.,CASSEGPGTGSSNIQYF,TGTGCCAGCAGTGAAGGGCCAGGGACCGGGAGCTCAAACATTCAGTACTTC
TRBV19,.,TRBJ2-2,.,CASSTHRVGTGELFF,TGTGCCAGTAGTACTCACAGGGTCGGCACCGGGGAGCTGTTTTTT
TRBV28,.,TRBJ2-2,.,CASKFSGNTGELFF,TGTGCCAGTAAATTCAGTGGGAACACCGGGGAGCTGTTTTTT
TRBV27,once,TRBJ2-7,.,CASSKPQGLGGYEQYF,TGTGCCAGCAGTAAGCCGCAGGGGTTGGGGGGGTACGAGCAGTACTTC
TRBV27,.,TRBJ1-2,.,CASSFGSSNYGYTF,TGTGCCAGCAGTTTCGGGTCCTCTAACTATGGCTACACCTTC
TRBV28,.,TRBJ1-4,.,CASSLGRDNEKLFF,TGTGCCAGCAGTTTGGGCAGGGATAATGAAAAACTGTTTTTT
TRBV6-5,.,TRBJ1-3,TRBD1,CASSRGQYSGNTIYF,TGTGCCAGCAGCCGGGGACAGTACTCTGGAAACACCATATATTTT
TRBV28,.,TRBJ1-5,TRBD1,CASSALKTGGQPQHF,TGTGCCAGCAGTGCCCTAAAGACAGGGGGTCAGCCCCAGCATTTT
TRBV7-9,.,TRBJ1-2,TRBD1,CASSLADRIFYGYTF,TGTGCCAGCAGCCTAGCGGACAGGATTTTCTATGGCTACACCTTC
TRBV6-5,.,TRBJ1-2,.,CASSYRSGRNNYGYTF,TGTGCCAGCAGTTACAGATCGGGGAGGAATAACTATGGCTACACCTTC
TRBV5-4,.,TRBJ2-4,TRBD1,CASSPQGASKNIQYF,TGTGCCAGCAGCCCTCAGGGGGCATCCAAAAACATTCAGTACTTC
TRBV5-1,.,TRBJ1-1,.,CASSLGSGAGAFF,TGCGCCAGCAGCTTGGGATCTGGGGCTGGGGCTTTCTTT
TRBV21-1,few,TRBJ2-1,.,CASSKGDRSNNEQFF,TGTGCCAGCAGCAAAGGGGACAGGAGTAACAATGAGCAGTTCTTC
TRBV3-1/TRBV3-2,many,TRBJ1-2,TRBD1,CASSQVETGVLGYGYTF,TGTGCCAGCAGCCAAGTTGAGACAGGGGTTCTTGGCTATGGCTACACCTTC
TRBV24-1,.,TRBJ1-6,.,CATSDFWLLIDSSYNSPLHF,TGTGCCACCAGTGATTTCTGGCTTCTCATCGACAGCTCCTATAATTCACCCCTCCACTTT
TRBV7-2,.,TRBJ2-7,TRBD1,CASSPTWDRAYEQYF,TGTGCCAGCAGCCCAACCTGGGACAGGGCCTACGAGCAGTACTTC
TRBV11-3,.,TRBJ2-5,.,CASSLSWTEEETQYF,TGTGCCAGCAGCTTATCCTGGACAGAAGAAGAGACCCAGTACTTC
TRBV4-2,.,TRBJ2-2,TRBD1,CASSQEPGQGDTGELFF,TGTGCCAGCAGCCAAGAACCGGGACAGGGGGACACCGGGGAGCTGTTTTTT
TRBV2,many,TRBJ1-1,TRBD1,CASSPGTGGVDTEAFF,TGTGCCAGCAGCCCCGGGACAGGGGGCGTGGACACTGAAGCTTTCTTT
TRBV7-8,.,TRBJ2-1,TRBD2,CASSSLTGTRLLLYNEQFF,TGTGCCAGCAGCTCGCTTACCGGGACTAGGCTTCTACTTTACAATGAGCAGTTCTTC
TRBV2,.,TRBJ2-3,TRBD2,CASRKYSGSNTDTQYF,TGTGCCAGCAGGAAATATAGCGGGAGTAACACAGATACGCAGTATTTT